The rows below give T cell receptor beta chains drawn from one sample of a study of CD8 T cells and mutated HIV epitopes. TCRdb ran MiXCR on the single-cell sequencing reads and lists one entry per CDR3 protein. In all, the sample yields fewer than ten distinct CDR3 sequences. The sequences come from CD8+ T cells sorted from blood by dual tetramer staining, collected during chronic HIV-1 infection. These receptors all stem from a middle-aged man with HIV-1 infection. Both conserved end residues are part of each CDR3. D genes are given only for firm matches. The size entry gives once, few, many or a size class.

>medium-sized|TRBD2|TRBJ2-3|TRBV7-2
TGTGCCAGCAGCCGCGATCTAGCGGGGGGTCGGTCAGATACGCAGTATTTT
CASSRDLAGGRSDTQYF
>large|TRBD2|TRBJ2-7|TRBV11-2
TGTGCCAGCAGCCCGGCTAGCGGGATTTACGAGCAGTACTTC
CASSPASGIYEQYF